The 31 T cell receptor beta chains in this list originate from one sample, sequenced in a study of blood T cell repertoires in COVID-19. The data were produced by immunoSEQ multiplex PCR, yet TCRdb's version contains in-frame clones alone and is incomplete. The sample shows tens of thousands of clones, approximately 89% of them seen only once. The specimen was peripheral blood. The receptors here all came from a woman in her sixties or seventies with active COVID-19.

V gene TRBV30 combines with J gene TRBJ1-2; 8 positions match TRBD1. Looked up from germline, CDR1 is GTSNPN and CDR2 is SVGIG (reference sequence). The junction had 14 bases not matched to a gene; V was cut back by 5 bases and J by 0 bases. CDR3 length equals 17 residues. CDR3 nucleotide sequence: TGTGCCTGGCGCCGATGGGGACAGGCCTTATCTAACTATGGCTACACCTTC. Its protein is CAWRRWGQALSNYGYTF.

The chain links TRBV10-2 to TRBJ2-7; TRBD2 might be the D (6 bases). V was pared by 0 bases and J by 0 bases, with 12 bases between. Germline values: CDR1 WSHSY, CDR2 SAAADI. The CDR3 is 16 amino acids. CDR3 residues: CASSESGSPSSYEQYF. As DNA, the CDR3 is TGCGCCAGCAGTGAGTCCGGGAGCCCGAGCTCCTACGAGCAGTACTTC.

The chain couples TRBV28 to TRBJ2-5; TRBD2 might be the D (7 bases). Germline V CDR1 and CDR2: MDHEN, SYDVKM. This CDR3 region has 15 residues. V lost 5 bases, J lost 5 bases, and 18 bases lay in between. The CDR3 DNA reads TGTGCCAGCAGTAACAGGGAGGGATACCGGGAGACCCAGTACTTC. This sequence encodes CASSNREGYRETQYF.

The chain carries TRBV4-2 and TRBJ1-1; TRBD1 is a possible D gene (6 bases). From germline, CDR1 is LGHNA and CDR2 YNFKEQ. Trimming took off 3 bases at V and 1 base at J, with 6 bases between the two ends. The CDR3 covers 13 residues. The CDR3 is CASSQTGNTEAFF. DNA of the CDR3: TGTGCCAGCAGCCAGACAGGGAACACTGAAGCTTTCTTT.

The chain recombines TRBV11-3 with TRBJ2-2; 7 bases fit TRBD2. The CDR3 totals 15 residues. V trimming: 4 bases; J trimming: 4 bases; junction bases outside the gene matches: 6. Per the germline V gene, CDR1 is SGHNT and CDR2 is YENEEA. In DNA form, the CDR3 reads TGTGCCAGCAGCTCTTTGCCGGGGGGCACCGGGGAGCTGTTTTTT. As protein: CASSSLPGGTGELFF.

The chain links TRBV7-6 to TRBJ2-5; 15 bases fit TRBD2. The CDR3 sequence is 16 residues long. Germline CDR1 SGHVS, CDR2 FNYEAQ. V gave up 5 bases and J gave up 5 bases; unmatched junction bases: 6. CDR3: CASSRTSGGGWETQYF. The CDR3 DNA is TGTGCCAGCAGCCGGACTAGCGGGGGGGGATGGGAGACCCAGTACTTC.

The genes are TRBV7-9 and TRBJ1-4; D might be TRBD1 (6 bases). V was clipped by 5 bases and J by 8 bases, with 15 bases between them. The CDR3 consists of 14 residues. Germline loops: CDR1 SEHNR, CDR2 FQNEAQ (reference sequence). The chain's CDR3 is CASSITGLGEKLFF. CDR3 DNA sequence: TGTGCCAGCAGCATTACAGGGTTGGGGGAAAAACTGTTTTTT.

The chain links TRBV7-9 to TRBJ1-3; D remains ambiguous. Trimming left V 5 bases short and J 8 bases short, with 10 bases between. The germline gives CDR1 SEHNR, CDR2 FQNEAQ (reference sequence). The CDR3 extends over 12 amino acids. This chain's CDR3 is CASSRIVDTIYF. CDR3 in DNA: TGTGCCAGCAGCCGAATCGTAGACACCATATATTTT.

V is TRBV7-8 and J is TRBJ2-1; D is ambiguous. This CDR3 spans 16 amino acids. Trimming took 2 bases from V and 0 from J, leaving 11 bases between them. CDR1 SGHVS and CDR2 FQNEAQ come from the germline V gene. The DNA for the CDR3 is TGTGCCAGCAGCTTATCTCGAACAAGCTCCTACAATGAGCAGTTCTTC. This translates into CASSLSRTSSYNEQFF.

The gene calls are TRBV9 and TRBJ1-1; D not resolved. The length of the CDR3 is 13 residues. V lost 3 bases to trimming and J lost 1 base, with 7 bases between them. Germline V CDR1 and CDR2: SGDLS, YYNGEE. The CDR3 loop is CASSAGRNTEAFF. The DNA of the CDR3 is TGTGCCAGCAGCGCGGGGAGGAACACTGAAGCTTTCTTT.

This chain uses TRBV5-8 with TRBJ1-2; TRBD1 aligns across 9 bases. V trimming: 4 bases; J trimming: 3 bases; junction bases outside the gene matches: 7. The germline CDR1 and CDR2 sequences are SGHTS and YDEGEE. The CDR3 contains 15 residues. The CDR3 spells CASSLGQGPYYGYTF. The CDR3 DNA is TGTGCCAGCAGCCTGGGACAGGGACCTTACTATGGCTACACCTTC.

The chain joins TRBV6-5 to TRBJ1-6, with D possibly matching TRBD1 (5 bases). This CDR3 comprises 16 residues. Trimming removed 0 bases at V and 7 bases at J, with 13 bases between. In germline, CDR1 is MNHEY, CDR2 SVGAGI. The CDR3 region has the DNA TGTGCCAGCAGTTACTCCCCCGGGGGGTGGAATTCACCCCTCCACTTT. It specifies CASSYSPGGWNSPLHF.

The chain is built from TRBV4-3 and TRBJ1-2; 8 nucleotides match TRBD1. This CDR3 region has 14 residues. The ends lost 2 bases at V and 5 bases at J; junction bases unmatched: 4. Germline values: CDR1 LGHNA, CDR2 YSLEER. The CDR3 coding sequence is TGCGCCAGCAGCCAACCGGGGACAGGTTATGGCTACACCTTC. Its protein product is CASSQPGTGYGYTF.

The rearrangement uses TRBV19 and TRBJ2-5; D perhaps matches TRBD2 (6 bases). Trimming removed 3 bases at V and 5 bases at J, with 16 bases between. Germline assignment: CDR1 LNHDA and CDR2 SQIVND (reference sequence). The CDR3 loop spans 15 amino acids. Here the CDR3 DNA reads TGTGCCAGTAGTATTAGCGGCACCCCCATTGAGACCCAGTACTTC. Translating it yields CASSISGTPIETQYF.

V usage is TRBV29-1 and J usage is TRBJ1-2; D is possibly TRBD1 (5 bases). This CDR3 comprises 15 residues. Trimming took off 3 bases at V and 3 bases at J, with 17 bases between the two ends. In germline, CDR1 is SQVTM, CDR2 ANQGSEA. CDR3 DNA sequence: TGCAGCGTTGACCCAGGACACCGGCGAGACTATGGCTACACCTTC. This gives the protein CSVDPGHRRDYGYTF. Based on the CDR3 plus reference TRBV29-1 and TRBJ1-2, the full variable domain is SAVISQKPSRDICQRGTSLTIQCQVDSQVTMMFWYRQQPGQSLTLIATANQGSEATYESGFVIDKFPISRPNLTFSTLTVSNMSPEDSSIYLCSVDPGHRRDYGYTFGSGTRLTVV.

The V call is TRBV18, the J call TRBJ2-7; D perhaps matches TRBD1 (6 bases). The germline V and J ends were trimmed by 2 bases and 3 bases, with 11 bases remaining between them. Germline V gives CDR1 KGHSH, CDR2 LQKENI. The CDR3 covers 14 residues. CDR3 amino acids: CASSPGGQNYEQYF. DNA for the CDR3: TGTGCCAGCTCACCAGGTGGACAGAACTACGAGCAGTACTTC. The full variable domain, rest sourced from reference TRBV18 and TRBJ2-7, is NAGVMQNPRHLVRRRGQEARLRCSPMKGHSHVYWYRQLPEEGLKFMVYLQKENIIDESGMPKERFSAEFPKEGPSILRIQQVVRGDSAAYFCASSPGGQNYEQYFGPGTRLTVT.

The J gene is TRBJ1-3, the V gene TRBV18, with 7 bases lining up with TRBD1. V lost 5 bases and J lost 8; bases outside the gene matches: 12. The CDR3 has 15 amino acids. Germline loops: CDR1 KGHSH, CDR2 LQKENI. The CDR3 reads CASSASTGLRDTIYF. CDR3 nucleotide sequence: TGTGCCAGCTCAGCTTCGACAGGGTTGCGTGACACCATATATTTT.

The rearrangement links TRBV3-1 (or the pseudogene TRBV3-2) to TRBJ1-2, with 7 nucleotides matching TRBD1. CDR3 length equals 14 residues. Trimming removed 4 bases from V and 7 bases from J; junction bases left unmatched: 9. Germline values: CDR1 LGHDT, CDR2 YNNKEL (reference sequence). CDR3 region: CASSPPTGEGGYTF. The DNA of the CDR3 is TGTGCCAGCAGCCCCCCCACAGGGGAAGGTGGCTACACCTTC.

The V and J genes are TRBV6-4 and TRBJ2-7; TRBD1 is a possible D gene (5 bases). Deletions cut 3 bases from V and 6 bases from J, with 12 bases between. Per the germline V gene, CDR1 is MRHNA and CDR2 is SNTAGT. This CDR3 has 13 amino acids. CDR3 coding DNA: TGTGCCAGCAGTGAGAGGTCAGGGCTCGAGCAGTACTTC. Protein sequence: CASSERSGLEQYF.

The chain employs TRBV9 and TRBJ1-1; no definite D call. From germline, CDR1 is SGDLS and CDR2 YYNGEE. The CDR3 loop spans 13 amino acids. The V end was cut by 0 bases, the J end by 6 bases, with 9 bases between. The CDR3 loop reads CASSVEQSSEAFF. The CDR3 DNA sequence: TGTGCCAGCAGCGTAGAACAGAGTTCTGAAGCTTTCTTT. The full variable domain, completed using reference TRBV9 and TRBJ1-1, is DSGVTQTPKHLITATGQRVTLRCSPRSGDLSVYWYQQSLDQGLQFLIQYYNGEERAKGNILERFSAQQFPDLHSELNLSSLELGDSALYFCASSVEQSSEAFFGQGTRLTVV.

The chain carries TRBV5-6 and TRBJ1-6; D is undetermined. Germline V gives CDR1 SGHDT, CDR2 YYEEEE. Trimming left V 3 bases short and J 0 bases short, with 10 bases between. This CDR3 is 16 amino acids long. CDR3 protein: CASSWSPSSYNSPLHF. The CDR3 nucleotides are TGTGCCAGCAGCTGGAGCCCTAGCTCCTATAATTCACCCCTCCACTTT.

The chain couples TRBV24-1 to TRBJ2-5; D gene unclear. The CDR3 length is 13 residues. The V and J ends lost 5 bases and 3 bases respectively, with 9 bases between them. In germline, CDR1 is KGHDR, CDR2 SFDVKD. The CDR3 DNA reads TGTGCCACCAGTGGAGGAGCCAAAGAGACCCAGTACTTC. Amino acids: CATSGGAKETQYF.

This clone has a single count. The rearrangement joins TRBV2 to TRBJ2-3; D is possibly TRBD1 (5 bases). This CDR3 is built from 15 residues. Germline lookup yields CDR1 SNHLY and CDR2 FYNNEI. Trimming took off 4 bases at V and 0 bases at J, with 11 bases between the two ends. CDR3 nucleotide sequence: TGTGCCAGCAGTGGACAGCCCCTTAGCACAGATACGCAGTATTTT. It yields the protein CASSGQPLSTDTQYF.

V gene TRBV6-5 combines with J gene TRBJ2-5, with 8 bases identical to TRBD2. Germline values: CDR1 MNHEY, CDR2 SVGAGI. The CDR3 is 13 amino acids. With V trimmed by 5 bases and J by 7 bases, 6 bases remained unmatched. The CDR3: CASSLPGGGTQYF. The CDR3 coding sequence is TGTGCCAGCAGTCTCCCCGGGGGGGGGACCCAGTACTTC.

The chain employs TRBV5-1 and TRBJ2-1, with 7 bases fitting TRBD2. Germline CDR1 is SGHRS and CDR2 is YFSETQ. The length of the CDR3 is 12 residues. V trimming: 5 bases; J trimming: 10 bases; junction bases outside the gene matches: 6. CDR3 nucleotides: TGCGCCAGCAGGGGGACTACTCAAGAGCAGTTCTTC. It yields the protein CASRGTTQEQFF.

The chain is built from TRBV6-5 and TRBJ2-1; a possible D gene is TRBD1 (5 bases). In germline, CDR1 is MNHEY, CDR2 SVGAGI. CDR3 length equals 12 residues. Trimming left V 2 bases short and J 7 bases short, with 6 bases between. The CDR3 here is CASSYAGNEQFF. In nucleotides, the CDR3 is TGTGCCAGCAGTTACGCAGGGAATGAGCAGTTCTTC.

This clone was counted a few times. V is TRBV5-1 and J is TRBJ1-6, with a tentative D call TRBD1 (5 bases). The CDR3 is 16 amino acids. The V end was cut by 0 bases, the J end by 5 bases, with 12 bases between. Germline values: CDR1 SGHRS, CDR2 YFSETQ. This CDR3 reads CASSLEGHPHNSPLHF. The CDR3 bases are TGCGCCAGCAGCTTGGAGGGGCACCCACATAATTCACCCCTCCACTTT.

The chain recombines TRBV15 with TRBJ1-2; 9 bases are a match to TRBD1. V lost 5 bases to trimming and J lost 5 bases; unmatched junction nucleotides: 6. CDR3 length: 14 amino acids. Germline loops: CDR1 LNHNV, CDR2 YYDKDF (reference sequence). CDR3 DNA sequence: TGTGCCACCAGCGGGACAGGGAATTATTATGGCTACACCTTC. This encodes CATSGTGNYYGYTF.

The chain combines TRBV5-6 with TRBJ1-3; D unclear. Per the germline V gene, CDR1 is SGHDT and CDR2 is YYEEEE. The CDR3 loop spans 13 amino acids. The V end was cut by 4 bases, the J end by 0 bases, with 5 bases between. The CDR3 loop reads CASSTPSGNTIYF. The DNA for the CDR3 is TGTGCCAGCAGCACACCCTCTGGAAACACCATATATTTT.

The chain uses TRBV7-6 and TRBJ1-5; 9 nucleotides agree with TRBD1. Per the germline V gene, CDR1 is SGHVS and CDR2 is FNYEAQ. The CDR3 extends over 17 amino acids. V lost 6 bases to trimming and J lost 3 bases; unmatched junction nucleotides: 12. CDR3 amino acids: CASSRTTGGPTNQPQHF. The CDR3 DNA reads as TGTGCCAGCAGTCGAACGACAGGGGGGCCCACCAATCAGCCCCAGCATTTT.

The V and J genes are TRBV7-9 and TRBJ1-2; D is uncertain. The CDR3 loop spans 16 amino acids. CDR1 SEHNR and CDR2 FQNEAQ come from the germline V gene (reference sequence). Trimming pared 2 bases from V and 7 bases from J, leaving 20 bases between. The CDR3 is CASSLWAAARVGGYTF. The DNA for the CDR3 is TGTGCCAGCAGCTTATGGGCCGCCGCGAGGGTCGGTGGCTACACCTTC.